The 7 T cell receptor beta chains in this list originate from one sample, sequenced in a study of identical twins. TCRdb re-called the 5' RACE reads through MiXCR, storing one row per CDR3 protein. The data contain 200,000 to 250,000 distinct CDR3 sequences, approximately 8.3% of them singletons. This same sample was also part of a study on yellow fever vaccine responses in identical twins.

Sequenced input: memory (CD45RO+) T cells sorted from blood. The origin of the receptors is a woman younger than 30 in good health.

The chain uses TRBV12-3 or TRBV12-4 and TRBJ1-2; D gene uncertain. This CDR3 comprises 14 residues. Trimming took 5 bases from V and 4 from J, leaving 14 bases between them. In DNA, the CDR3 is TGTGCCAGCAGTCTAGGCGGAGAACTCTATGGCTACACCTTC. Its protein product is CASSLGGELYGYTF.

This clonotype was picked up a small number of times. The V call is TRBV9, the J call TRBJ2-2; 8 bases line up with TRBD1. Germline trimming cut 8 bases from V and 1 base from J; bases unmatched to any gene: 10. The CDR3 extends over 16 amino acids. Germline loops: CDR1 SGDLS, CDR2 YYNGEE. For the CDR3, the DNA is TGTGCCAGTACGGACAGGGCGGGGAGGAACACCGGGGAGCTGTTTTTT. Its protein is CASTDRAGRNTGELFF.

In its sample, this clonotype was seen many times. The genes are TRBV20-1 and TRBJ2-7; 11 nucleotides match TRBD1. The CDR3 length is 15 residues. With 0 bases clipped from V and 7 bases from J, the junction kept 8 bases outside the gene matches. Looked up from germline, CDR1 is DFQATT and CDR2 is SNEGSKA (reference sequence). This chain's CDR3 is CSARDPGQGAKEQYF. The CDR3 nucleotides read TGCAGTGCTAGAGATCCCGGACAGGGGGCGAAAGAGCAGTACTTC.

This clonotype was observed at least ten times. The chain couples TRBV6-2 or TRBV6-3 to TRBJ2-3, with 13 bases aligning to TRBD2. The V and J ends lost 6 bases and 5 bases, in that order; junction bases with no gene match: 11. This CDR3 is built from 17 residues. Germline values: CDR1 MNHEY, CDR2 SVGEGT. This chain's CDR3 is CASSSVGLAGDKDTQYF. Written as DNA, the CDR3 is TGTGCCAGCAGCTCCGTAGGACTAGCGGGAGATAAAGATACGCAGTATTTT.

The chain has TRBV29-1 and TRBJ1-1; no reliable D call. Germline CDR1 is SQVTM and CDR2 is ANQGSEA. The CDR3 is 13 amino acids. Trimming left V 1 base short and J 3 bases short, with 9 bases between. CDR3 sequence reads: CSVEVGIYTEAFF. The CDR3 DNA is TGCAGCGTTGAAGTGGGGATATACACTGAAGCTTTCTTT. The full variable domain, in which reference TRBV29-1 and TRBJ1-1 provide the parts outside the CDR3, is SAVISQKPSRDICQRGTSLTIQCQVDSQVTMMFWYRQQPGQSLTLIATANQGSEATYESGFVIDKFPISRPNLTFSTLTVSNMSPEDSSIYLCSVEVGIYTEAFFGQGTRLTVV.

This clonotype was picked up a small number of times. CDR3 amino acids: CAISSVGPYNEQFF. CDR3 coding DNA: TGTGCCATCTCCTCAGTGGGACCCTACAATGAGCAGTTCTTC. The rearrangement links TRBV12-3 or TRBV12-4 to TRBJ2-1; D assignment may be TRBD1 or TRBD2 (5 bases each). The germline V and J ends were trimmed by 10 bases and 2 bases, with 15 bases remaining between them. The CDR3 is 14 amino acids.

At least ten counts were recorded for this clonotype. The V and J genes are TRBV20-1 and TRBJ2-1, with TRBD2 matching over 9 bases. CDR3 length: 14 amino acids. With 3 bases clipped from V and 5 bases from J, the junction kept 5 bases outside the gene matches. The germline V gene encodes CDR1 DFQATT and CDR2 SNEGSKA (reference sequence). The CDR3 reads CSARGLAENNEQFF. CDR3 coding DNA: TGCAGTGCTAGGGGACTAGCCGAAAACAATGAGCAGTTCTTC.